This T cell receptor beta chain was recovered during a study of blood T cell repertoires in COVID-19. The table came from immunoSEQ multiplex PCR; TCRdb's copy has only in-frame clones and leaves some out. Among fewer than 400,000 clones listed, about 89% were seen once. CDR3 length: 16 residues. The germline CDR1 and CDR2 sequences are SGHTA and FQGTGA. Trimming took 4 bases from V and 2 from J; bases not matched to a gene: 7. Sequencing was carried out using PBMCs or T cells enriched from blood (not recorded which). The receptor's source is a man aged 55-75 years who had recovered from COVID-19. The V and J genes are TRBV7-3 and TRBJ2-1, with TRBD1 matching over 8 bases. This CDR3 is CASSSGPGGAYNEQFF. CDR3 DNA: TGTGCCAGCAGCTCTGGACCAGGGGGCGCCTACAATGAGCAGTTCTTC.